This paragraph reports one T cell receptor beta chain. No antigen is known for it. The data derive from a study of T cell responses to AZD1222 COVID-19 vaccine. Study results and limitations: Nearly half of spike-specific TCRs reportedly target variant regions that are unmutated in the B.1.351 and B.1.1.7 variants. Donors skewed white British and female; clonal diversity was possibly underestimated.

Germline V lookup: CDR1 SQVTM, CDR2 ANQGSEA. The germline V and J ends were trimmed by 4 bases and 6 bases, with 14 bases remaining between them. This CDR3 has 13 amino acids. Here immunoSEQ multiplex PCR was the method, and the copy in TCRdb shows in-frame clones only, minus some. The table shows around 78,000 clones, with under 90% occurring only once. The sequence derives from an adult who received the AZD1222 COVID-19 vaccine. The sequences come from peripheral blood, collected 28 days after the second AZD1222 dose. The chain has TRBV29-1 and TRBJ2-3, with D hard to call. The CDR3 here is CSVGAEVGDTQYF. The CDR3 DNA sequence: TGCAGCGTTGGGGCAGAGGTGGGCGATACGCAGTATTTT.